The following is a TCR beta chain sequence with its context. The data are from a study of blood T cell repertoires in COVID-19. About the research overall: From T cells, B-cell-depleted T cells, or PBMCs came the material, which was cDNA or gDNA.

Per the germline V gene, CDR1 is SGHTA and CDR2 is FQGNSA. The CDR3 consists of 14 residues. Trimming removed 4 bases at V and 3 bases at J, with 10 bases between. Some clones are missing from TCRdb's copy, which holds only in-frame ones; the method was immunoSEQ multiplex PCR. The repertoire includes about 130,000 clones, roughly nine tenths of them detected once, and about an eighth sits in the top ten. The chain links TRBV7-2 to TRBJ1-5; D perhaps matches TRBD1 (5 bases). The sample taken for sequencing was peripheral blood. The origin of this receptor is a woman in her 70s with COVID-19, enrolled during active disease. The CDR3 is CASSSGGTNQPQHF. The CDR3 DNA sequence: TGTGCCAGCAGCTCGGGGGGGACCAATCAGCCCCAGCATTTT.